The subject of this entry is one T cell receptor (beta chain). Its antigen is not known. Trimming left V 7 bases short and J 2 bases short, with 11 bases between. The CDR3 has 13 amino acids. CDR1 WSHSY and CDR2 SAAADI come from the germline V gene. The source of the sample is a study of T cell responses to AZD1222 COVID-19 vaccine. Study-wide points: Researchers report vaccine-associated CD4 TCRs spanning spike, with dominance at 160-218 and 743-854. There were mostly white British donors and more females than males, and clonal diversity was possibly underestimated. Every sample of the repertoires postdated the peak T cell response. Spike-specific TCR breadth and depth went up after people got two AZD1222 doses.

Clones were sequenced by immunoSEQ multiplex PCR, and TCRdb holds only the in-frame ones, with some missing. The sample carries more than 150,000 clones, about 90% recorded once. The V gene is TRBV10-2, the J gene TRBJ2-5; D unclear. The sequence came from an adult who received the AZD1222 COVID-19 vaccine. The material sequenced was peripheral blood, taken 28 days after the second AZD1222 dose. CDR3 DNA sequence: TGCGCCAGCACACAGACCTTTCAAGAGACCCAGTACTTC. It specifies CASTQTFQETQYF.